This TCR beta chain is drawn from a study of shared clonotypes between healthy human individuals. Findings and limits, study-wide: Naive CD4 clonotypes were shared across a handful of donors at about 5.2%. Unshared clonotypes carried lower generation probabilities than those common to all four donors.

Germline loops: CDR1 SGDLS, CDR2 YYNGEE. The CDR3 loop spans 15 amino acids. Deletions cut 6 bases from V and 5 bases from J, with 18 bases between. Original handling: Quality scores were absent from the junction-only immunoSEQ sequences, so filtering differed. TCRdb keeps only in-frame clones here, not all; method: immunoSEQ multiplex PCR. The V and J calls and clone size are taken from that table; D and trimming were inferred from the DNA. The sample lists about 1,900,000 clones, about 95% occurring once. In regard to this clone: Its antigen is not known.

Naive-designated CD8 cells lacked CD45RO, were positively enriched for CCR7, and omitted terminally differentiated effector memory CD45RA+ cells. Sample: naive CD8+ T cells sorted from blood. The chain combines TRBV9 with TRBJ2-1; D remains unclear. The clonotype originates from a man younger than 30 in good health. In nucleotides, the CDR3 is TGTGCCAGCACCCAGGATGGGCATCCCAACAATGAGCAGTTCTTC. Translation: CASTQDGHPNNEQFF.